This T cell receptor (beta chain) was found in a study of molecular identifiers for immune sequencing clone quantification. The authors sorted naive CD8 T cells as CD8+CD4-CCR7+CD45RA+. Previously reported methods and listed TCR primers produced the bulk TCR libraries. One entry per CDR3 protein results from TCRdb running MiXCR on the PCR reads. Seen here are just under 650,000 distinct CDR3 sequences, about 20% observed once, and the top ten hold 0.85%. This clonotype was seen ten or more times. Antigen unknown. Overall study results and limits: Spiked Jurkat TCR RNA equal to one cell could reportedly be picked out among 1 million or so naive cells. Sizes of clones that are highly expanded could be underestimated (if identical TCR molecules share a barcode).

Looked up from germline, CDR1 is SGHDN and CDR2 is FVKESK. The CDR3 has 15 residues. The V gene end was trimmed by 4 bases and the J gene end by 6 bases; junction bases not matched to a gene: 8. The source of this sequence is a human donor in good health. Some libraries in this study had Jurkat cell RNA spiked in. The rearrangement links TRBV14 to TRBJ2-2; 7 positions agree with TRBD1. Sequenced sample: naive CD8+ T cells from blood, with Jurkat cell RNA spiked in. Subset specified: FACS-sorted CD8+CD4-CCR7+CD45RA+ naive T cells. CDR3 coding DNA: TGTGCCAGCAGCCCGACAGGGCTCTTTCCCGGGGAGCTGTTTTTT. This translates into CASSPTGLFPGELFF.